Described below is a single TCR beta chain sequence and its context. Its antigen is still unknown. The CDR3 runs 15 residues. Trimming removed 5 bases from V and 5 bases from J; junction bases left unmatched: 10. The data were obtained in a study of blood T cells in healthy people across ages. The study's findings and limits: In long-lived donors, naive CD4+ cell counts and diversity exceeded those of aged donors. Observed TCR beta diversity showed a strong correlation with the percentage of naive T cells as measured by flow cytometry. TCR beta diversity, measured per million T cells, fell in a roughly linear way with age.

Then a second PCR, running roughly 6 to 12 cycles, was carried out with a sample-barcoded 5' primer and a J-beta primer mix. Via MiXCR, TCRdb re-called the 5' RACE reads, giving one row per CDR3 protein. This table holds about 1.4 million distinct CDR3 sequences, roughly 59% found once. The V call is TRBV12-3 or TRBV12-4, the J call TRBJ1-1; 8 bases are shared with TRBD1. This TCR derives from a man between 18 and 29 years old in good health. Sequenced material: blood. CDR3 nucleotide sequence: TGTGCCAGCAGTCCGTCGGACAGGGTAGCGACTGAAGCTTTCTTT. Its protein is CASSPSDRVATEAFF.